The T cell receptor (beta chain) described here comes from a study of beta chain features in type 1 diabetes. Investigators reverse transcribed all isolated RNA, so they sequenced expressed TCRB transcripts. Generated by immunoSEQ multiplex PCR, the TCRdb table keeps only in-frame clones and is missing some. This sample yields about 360,000 clones, of which 10% to 15% are seen a single time; roughly 0.017% belongs to the top ten. Study-level results: Lower insertion and higher deletion counts appeared at VDJ junctions in type 1 diabetes patients.

On this clone itself: What it binds is not known.

The length of the CDR3 is 15 residues. Trimming shortened V by 0 bases and J by 2 bases, and 11 bases separated the two germline ends. CDR1 is GTSNPN, CDR2 SVGIG, per germline (reference sequence). Material: naive CD4+ T cells from blood. This receptor was obtained from a man between 18 and 35 years old in good health. The rearrangement links TRBV30 to TRBJ1-5; D is unresolved. CDR3 region: CAWSVHTTRNQPQHF. The CDR3 DNA reads as TGTGCCTGGAGTGTACACACCACCCGCAATCAGCCCCAGCATTTT.